This TCR beta chain came from a study of identical twins. Ten or more counts support this clonotype. Its antigen is not known. From germline, CDR1 is MGHRA and CDR2 YSYEKL. CDR3 length: 16 amino acids. The V end lost 0 bases, the J end lost 4 bases, and 13 bases lay between the germline ends. Study results and caveats: Because invariant MAIT and iNKT cells could be present, zero-insertion analyses could be partly confounded. An excess of low generation probability was shown by twin-shared out-of-frame alpha sequences.

With template switching, a universal primer site was added, and the cDNA carried unique molecular identifiers. TCRdb re-called the 5' RACE reads through MiXCR, storing one row per CDR3 protein. Seen here are approximately 690,000 distinct CDR3 sequences, 5.5% to 6.5% observed once, and the top ten hold roughly 2%. Everyone who donated was a healthy Caucasian. What was sequenced was naive T cells sorted from blood. This TCR derives from a man younger than 35 in good health. The genes are TRBV4-1 and TRBJ2-1; TRBD2 is a possible D gene (6 bases). The CDR3 DNA reads as TGCGCCAGCAGCCAAGAGAGGCTAGGAGGGTACAATGAGCAGTTCTTC. The encoded protein is CASSQERLGGYNEQFF.